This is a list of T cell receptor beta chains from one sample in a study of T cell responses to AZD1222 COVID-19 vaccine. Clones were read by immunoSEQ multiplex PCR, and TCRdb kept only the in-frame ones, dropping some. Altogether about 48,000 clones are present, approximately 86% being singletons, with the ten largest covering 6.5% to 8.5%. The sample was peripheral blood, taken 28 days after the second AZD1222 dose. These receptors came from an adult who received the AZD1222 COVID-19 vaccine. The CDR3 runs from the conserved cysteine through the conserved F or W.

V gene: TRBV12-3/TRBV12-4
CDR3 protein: CASSSGRHNEQFF

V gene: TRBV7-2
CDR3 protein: CASSLPGHGNTIYF

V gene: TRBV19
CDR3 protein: CASSIMRDSGANVLTF

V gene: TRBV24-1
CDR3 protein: CATGLGQSRNEQFF

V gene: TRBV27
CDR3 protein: CASSLFGSRNSPLHF

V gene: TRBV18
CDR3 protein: CASSPDGYSNQPQHF

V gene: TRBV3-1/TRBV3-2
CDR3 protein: CASRHLNTGELFF

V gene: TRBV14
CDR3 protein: CASSRQRMNTEAFF

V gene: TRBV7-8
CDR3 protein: CASSSPRGYGELFF

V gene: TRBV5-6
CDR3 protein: CASSPRLAGVTDTQYF

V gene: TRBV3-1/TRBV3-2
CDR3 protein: CASSQGGGWNTEAFF

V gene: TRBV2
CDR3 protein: CASSERRGMSNQPQHF

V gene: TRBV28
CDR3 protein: CASSLKSTSGRAGSSYEQYF

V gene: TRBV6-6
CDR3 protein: CASSFLPSGSTGELFF

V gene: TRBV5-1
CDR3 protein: CASRSAIAGGTGELFF

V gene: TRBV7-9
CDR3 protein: CASSLVGADTEAFF

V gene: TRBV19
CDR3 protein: CASSIGQAINQPQHF

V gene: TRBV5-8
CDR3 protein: CASSPPEDTGELFF

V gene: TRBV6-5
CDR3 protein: CASSFLDRVNTGELFF

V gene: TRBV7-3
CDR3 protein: CASSTTGNSGNTIYF

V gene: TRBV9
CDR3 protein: CASSVSGDPNTGELFF

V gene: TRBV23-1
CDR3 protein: CASSQSGTQDTDTQYF

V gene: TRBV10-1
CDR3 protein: CASTSTGREGSYEQYF

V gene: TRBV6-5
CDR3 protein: CASSPVAGVYEQYF

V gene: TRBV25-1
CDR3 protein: CASSEYGTQYF

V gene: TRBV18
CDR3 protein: CASSLTSGSRETQYF

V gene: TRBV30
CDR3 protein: CAWSPGQAPQETQYF

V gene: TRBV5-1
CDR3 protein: CASSNPPMNTEAFF

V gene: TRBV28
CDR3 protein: CASISLGQGDAEAFF